This record covers a single T cell receptor (beta chain). The antigen is undetermined. The CDR3 extends over 13 amino acids. The V end was cut by 1 base, the J end by 3 bases, with 6 bases between. Germline V gives CDR1 SGHDN, CDR2 FVKESK. This specimen comes from a study of T cell responses to AZD1222 COVID-19 vaccine. General observations from the study: The study reported that nearly half of spike-specific TCRs target unmutated variant regions.

Assay: immunoSEQ multiplex PCR; the TCRdb copy retains only in-frame clones and omits some. The table shows some 58,000 clones, with over 75% occurring only once. The sequencing used peripheral blood, collected on day 0 of AZD1222 vaccination. The gene calls are TRBV14 and TRBJ1-2, with D unresolved. This TCR was sampled from an adult in good health. CDR3 coding DNA: TGTGCCAGCAGCCAAGGACTCTACTATGGCTACACCTTC. Its translation is CASSQGLYYGYTF. Full variable domain (remainder filled in from reference TRBV14 and TRBJ1-2): EAGVTQFPSHSVIEKGQTVTLRCDPISGHDNLYWYRRVMGKEIKFLLHFVKESKQDESGMPNNRFLAERTGGTYSTLKVQPAELEDSGVYFCASSQGLYYGYTFGSGTRLTVV.